This T cell receptor (beta chain) was captured in a study of a mutant IDH1 vaccine in newly diagnosed glioma. Looking at the study overall: Patients came in for eight vaccinations, in weeks 1, 3, 5, 7, 11, 15, 19 and 23. Vaccination started 4-6 weeks after radiotherapy alone, or with temozolomide cycles. The study, taken as a whole, reports: Pseudoprogression seemed unrelated to changes in top peripheral T cell clonotypes.

The time point was: week 23, last vaccination. In the vaccine, a single dose held 300 ug of the mutant IDH1 20-mer peptide, along with topical imiquimod. The donors had new WHO grade 3 or 4 astrocytomas; these were IDH1-mutant and ATRX-lost. Clones were sequenced by immunoSEQ multiplex PCR, and TCRdb holds only the in-frame ones, with some missing. Of 75,000 to 80,000 clones in the sample, 75% to 90% were seen once. For this clone: Its antigen is still unknown.

Germline values: CDR1 SNHLY, CDR2 FYNNEI. The CDR3 has 14 residues. The junction had 5 bases not matched to a gene; V was cut back by 6 bases and J by 4 bases. The rearrangement joins TRBV2 to TRBJ2-7, with 11 bases identical to TRBD1. Sequenced material: PBMCs, taken from a glioma patient whose treatment included an IDH1 peptide vaccine. The receptor's source is a woman between 50 and 59 years old with glioma. The CDR3 bases are TGTGCCAGCAGGGGGGGACAGGGGGTTTACGAGCAGTACTTC. It yields the protein CASRGGQGVYEQYF.